The 19 T cell receptor beta chains below come from one sample, sequenced in a study of blood T cell repertoires in COVID-19. The repertoire was sequenced with immunoSEQ multiplex PCR; TCRdb's copy has only in-frame clones and lacks some. The table lists around 450,000 clones, around 87% of them singletons, with 0.7% in the top ten. The material sequenced was PBMCs or T cells enriched from blood (not recorded which). Receptors were obtained from a woman between 18 and 30 years old who had recovered from COVID-19.

CDR3: CASSPQTGLNTEAFF. CDR3 DNA: TGCGCCAGCAGCCCCCAGACAGGATTGAACACTGAAGCTTTCTTT. The chain joins TRBV5-1 to TRBJ1-1; TRBD1 is a possible D gene (6 bases). CDR3 size: 15 residues. The germline V and J ends were trimmed by 4 bases and 0 bases, with 13 bases remaining between them. Germline assignment: CDR1 SGHRS and CDR2 YFSETQ.

V and J are TRBV6-5 and TRBJ1-5; maybe TRBD1 (5 bases). The germline V and J ends were trimmed by 6 bases and 6 bases, with 9 bases remaining between them. From germline, CDR1 is MNHEY and CDR2 SVGAGI. The CDR3 is 12 residues long. The CDR3 DNA reads as TGTGCCAGCAGCCGGCAGGGTCAGCCCCAGCATTTT. It codes for CASSRQGQPQHF.

This clone was seen just once. V and J are TRBV5-6 and TRBJ2-3; 9 bases are shared with TRBD1. J was trimmed by 2 bases and V by 3 bases; bases with no gene match: 4. The V gene's germline CDR1 is SGHDT and CDR2 YYEEEE. The CDR3 has 15 amino acids. The CDR3 DNA follows: TGTGCCAGCAGCTGGGGGGACAGGGCCACAGATACGCAGTATTTT. Protein: CASSWGDRATDTQYF.

V is TRBV4-2 and J is TRBJ2-2; D is perhaps TRBD2 (6 bases). The CDR3 length is 16 residues. Germline V CDR1 and CDR2: LGHNA, YNFKEQ. V was pared by 1 base and J by 5 bases, with 14 bases between. In nucleotides, the CDR3 is TGTGCCAGCAGCCAAGTCGACGGGGGTGTTACCGGGGAGCTGTTTTTT. This translates into CASSQVDGGVTGELFF.

The chain is built from TRBV19 and TRBJ1-5; 8 bases fit TRBD1. Germline values: CDR1 LNHDA, CDR2 SQIVND (reference sequence). This CDR3 comprises 14 residues. V was clipped by 10 bases and J by 9 bases; unmatched bases: 14. The CDR3 protein is CATSRDRTGSPQHF. DNA of the CDR3: TGTGCCACCTCCCGGGACAGGACCGGGTCGCCCCAGCATTTT.

This clone was observed a few times. The CDR3 loop reads CASSFGDSNYGYTF. CDR3 coding DNA: TGCGCCAGCAGCTTCGGGGACTCGAACTATGGCTACACCTTC. This chain links TRBV5-1 with TRBJ1-2; possibly TRBD1 for D (5 bases). The CDR3 covers 14 residues. V was shortened by 2 bases and J by 2 bases, with 10 bases between the two germline ends. CDR1 is SGHRS and CDR2 is YFSETQ in the germline V gene.

This chain uses TRBV12-3 or TRBV12-4 with TRBJ1-2; no firm D call. Trimming left V 3 bases short and J 2 bases short, with 7 bases between. The CDR3 has 13 residues. This CDR3 reads CASSFGRNYGYTF. CDR3 nucleotides: TGTGCCAGCAGTTTTGGTAGAAACTATGGCTACACCTTC.

This sequence joins TRBV12-3 or TRBV12-4 and TRBJ1-2; TRBD1 is a possible D gene (5 bases). This CDR3 has 13 residues. Trimming shortened V by 3 bases and J by 3 bases, and 8 bases separated the two germline ends. The CDR3, as DNA: TGTGCCAGCAGTTTCGGGGGGTACTATGGCTACACCTTC. Translated, it gives CASSFGGYYGYTF.

This clone has only one observation. V is TRBV6-6 and J is TRBJ2-1, with TRBD2 matching over 12 bases. The CDR3 is 14 residues long. The ends lost 8 bases at V and 6 bases at J; junction bases unmatched: 5. In germline, CDR1 is MNHNY, CDR2 SVGAGI (reference sequence). The DNA for the CDR3 is TGTGCCAGCGAACTAGCGGGGGGAGGCAATGAGCAGTTCTTC. This codes for CASELAGGGNEQFF.

Concerning this clone itself: Other DNA sequences in the sample encode the same CDR3. The genes are TRBV7-2 and TRBJ2-7; 9 nucleotides match TRBD2. The junction had 7 bases not matched to a gene; V was cut back by 5 bases and J by 2 bases. Germline V gene lookup returns CDR1 SGHTA and CDR2 FQGNSA. CDR3 length: 15 residues. DNA of the CDR3: TGTGCCAGCAGCCTGGGACTAGCTGGAGCCTACGAGCAGTACTTC. Translating gives CASSLGLAGAYEQYF.

This sequence joins TRBV28 and TRBJ1-5; TRBD1 is a possible D gene (5 bases). Germline CDR1 is MDHEN and CDR2 is SYDVKM. The CDR3 contains 17 residues. Trimming took 7 bases from V and 0 from J, leaving 19 bases between them. CDR3 in DNA: TGTGCCAGCACCGCCGGAGGGGAGGTTTATAGCAATCAGCCCCAGCATTTT. This translates into CASTAGGEVYSNQPQHF.

CDR3 in DNA: TGTGCCAGCAGCCAAGATCTAGGGGGGGCGTATGGCTACACCTTC. Its protein product is CASSQDLGGAYGYTF. The rearrangement links TRBV3-1 (or the pseudogene TRBV3-2) to TRBJ1-2; D may be TRBD1 (6 bases). With 0 bases removed from V and 5 bases from J, the gap between germline ends came to 13 bases. Germline loops: CDR1 LGHDT, CDR2 YNNKEL (reference sequence). The CDR3 covers 15 residues.

This rearrangement joins TRBV7-9 to TRBJ2-6; no firm D call. The ends were cut back, 10 bases at V and 0 bases at J, with 7 bases in the middle. Germline values: CDR1 SEHNR, CDR2 FQNEAQ (reference sequence). The CDR3 consists of 13 residues. The CDR3: CATLLSGANVLTF. Here the CDR3 DNA reads TGTGCCACCCTACTCTCTGGGGCCAACGTCCTGACTTTC.

DNA for the CDR3: TGTGCCATCAGCGACCCTCTAGCAGAGAACCAATTCCGTGGCTACACCTTC. It codes for CAISDPLAENQFRGYTF. The chain employs TRBV10-3 and TRBJ1-2; D is uncertain. Germline values: CDR1 ENHRY, CDR2 SYGVKD. V lost 6 bases and J 7 bases, leaving 27 bases between the germline ends. This CDR3 is 17 amino acids long.

This chain uses TRBV28 with TRBJ1-4, with TRBD1 matching 7 bases. The CDR3 sequence is 14 residues long. The ends lost 5 bases at V and 5 bases at J; junction bases unmatched: 5. The germline V gene encodes CDR1 MDHEN and CDR2 SYDVKM. CDR3 sequence: CASSRGQSNEKLFF. In DNA, the CDR3 is TGTGCCAGCAGTCGGGGACAGTCAAATGAAAAACTGTTTTTT.

This clone was counted once. The V gene is TRBV5-1, the J gene TRBJ1-2, with D maybe TRBD1 (6 bases). The germline V gene encodes CDR1 SGHRS and CDR2 YFSETQ. This CDR3 region has 15 residues. V shed 1 base and J shed 7 bases, with 17 bases lying between them. The CDR3 sequence is CASSLTGNGASGYTF. The CDR3 coding sequence is TGCGCCAGCAGCTTGACAGGGAATGGTGCTAGTGGCTACACCTTC.

V gene TRBV4-1 combines with J gene TRBJ1-4; D ambiguous. Trimming took 2 bases from V and 8 from J, leaving 15 bases between them. CDR3 length: 15 residues. Germline values: CDR1 MGHRA, CDR2 YSYEKL. DNA of the CDR3: TGCGCCAGCAGCCAATTGATTGAGGTAGAGGAAAAACTGTTTTTT. Its protein is CASSQLIEVEEKLFF.

The chain carries TRBV5-5 and TRBJ2-4; 7 nucleotides agree with TRBD1. This CDR3 region has 14 residues. Germline V lookup: CDR1 SGHKS, CDR2 YYEKEE (reference sequence). With 1 base clipped from V and 4 bases from J, the junction kept 2 bases outside the gene matches. Here the CDR3 DNA reads TGTGCCAGCAGCTTGAGGGACAGAAAAAACATTCAGTACTTC. Protein sequence: CASSLRDRKNIQYF.

This chain links TRBV28 with TRBJ1-1, with a tentative D call TRBD1 (6 bases). Germline lookup yields CDR1 MDHEN and CDR2 SYDVKM. This CDR3 region has 14 residues. Trimming cost V 6 bases and J 4 bases, with 15 bases left between them. CDR3 region: CASSPPGAFTEAFF. The CDR3, as DNA: TGTGCCAGCAGCCCCCCAGGGGCGTTCACTGAAGCTTTCTTT.